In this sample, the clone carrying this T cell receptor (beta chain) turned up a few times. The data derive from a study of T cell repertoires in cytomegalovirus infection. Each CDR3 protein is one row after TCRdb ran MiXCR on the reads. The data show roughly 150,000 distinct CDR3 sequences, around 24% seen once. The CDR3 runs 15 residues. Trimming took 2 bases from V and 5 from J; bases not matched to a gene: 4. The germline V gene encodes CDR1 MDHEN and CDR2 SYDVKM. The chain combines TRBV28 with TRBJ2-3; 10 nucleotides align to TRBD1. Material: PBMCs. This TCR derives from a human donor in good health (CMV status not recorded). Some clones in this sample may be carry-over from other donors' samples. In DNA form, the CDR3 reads TGTGCCAGCAGTTTAGGGACAGGGGTAATAGATACGCAGTATTTT. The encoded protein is CASSLGTGVIDTQYF. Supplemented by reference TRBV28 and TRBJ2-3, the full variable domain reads DVKVTQSSRYLVKRTGEKVFLECVQDMDHENMFWYRQDPGLGLRLIYFSYDVKMKEKGDIPEGYSVSREKKERFSLILESASTNQTSMYLCASSLGTGVIDTQYFGPGTRLTVL.